This T cell receptor beta chain emerged from a study of response to subunit inactivated influenza vaccine. Study-level findings and limits: With each seasonal influenza vaccination, the authors suggested, few new T cells are recruited.

TCRdb re-analysed the RT-PCR reads in MiXCR, keeping a single row per CDR3 protein. Here the sample spans about 180,000 distinct CDR3 sequences, 7.5% to 10% being singletons. With respect to this clonotype: Its antigen is unknown.

The CDR3 length is 14 residues. Trimming pared 2 bases from V and 2 bases from J, leaving 9 bases between. Germline V gene sequence: CDR1 MDHEN, CDR2 SYDVKM. Sequencing used non-naive T cells sorted from PBMCs, obtained on the day of vaccination. The sequence was obtained from a man aged 50-59 years who received an inactivated influenza vaccine. The chain combines TRBV28 with TRBJ2-5, with a possible D match to TRBD2 (5 bases). This chain's CDR3 is CASSLGGRQETQYF. CDR3 coding DNA: TGTGCCAGCAGTTTAGGAGGCAGGCAAGAGACCCAGTACTTC.